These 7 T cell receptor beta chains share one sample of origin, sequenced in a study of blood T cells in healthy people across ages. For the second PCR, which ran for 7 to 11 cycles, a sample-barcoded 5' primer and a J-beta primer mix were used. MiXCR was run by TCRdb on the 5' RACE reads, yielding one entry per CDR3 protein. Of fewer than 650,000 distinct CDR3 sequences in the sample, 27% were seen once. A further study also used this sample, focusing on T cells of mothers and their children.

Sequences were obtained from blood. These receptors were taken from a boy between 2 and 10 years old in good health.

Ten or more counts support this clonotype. CDR3 sequence reads: CASSLSGTQETQYF. The CDR3 region has the DNA TGTGCCAGCAGCTTATCGGGGACACAAGAGACCCAGTACTTC. The genes are TRBV7-6 and TRBJ2-5, with a weak D call TRBD1 (6 bases). V was trimmed by 2 bases and J by 2 bases, leaving 9 bases between them. From germline, CDR1 is SGHVS and CDR2 FNYEAQ. The CDR3 consists of 14 residues.

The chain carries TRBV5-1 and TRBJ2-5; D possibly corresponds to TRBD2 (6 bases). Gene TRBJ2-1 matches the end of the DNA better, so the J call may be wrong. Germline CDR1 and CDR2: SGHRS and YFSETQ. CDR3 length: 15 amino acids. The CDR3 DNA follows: TGCGCCAGCAGCTTGGGCCTAGCGCACTACAATGAGCAGTTCTTC. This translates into CASSLGLAHYNEQFF.

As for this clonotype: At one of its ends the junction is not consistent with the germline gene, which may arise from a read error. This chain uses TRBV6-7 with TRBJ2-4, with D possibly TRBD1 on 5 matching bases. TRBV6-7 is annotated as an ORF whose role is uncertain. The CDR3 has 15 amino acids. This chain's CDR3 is CAGSNPGLAKNIQYF. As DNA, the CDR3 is TGTGCCGGCAGTAACCCAGGGCTAGCCAAAAACATTCAGTACTTC.

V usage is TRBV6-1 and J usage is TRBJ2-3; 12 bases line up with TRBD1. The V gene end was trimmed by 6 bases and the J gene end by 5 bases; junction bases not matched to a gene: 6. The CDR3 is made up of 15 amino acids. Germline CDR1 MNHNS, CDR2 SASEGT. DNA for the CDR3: TGTGCCAGCAGGTCCGGGACAGGGGGCGGAGATACGCAGTATTTT. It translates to CASRSGTGGGDTQYF.

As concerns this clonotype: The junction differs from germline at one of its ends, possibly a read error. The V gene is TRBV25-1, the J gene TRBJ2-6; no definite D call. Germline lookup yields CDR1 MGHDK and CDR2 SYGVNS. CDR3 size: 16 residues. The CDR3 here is CASSGPGGSGANVLTF. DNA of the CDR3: TGTGCCAGCAGTGGCCCTGGTGGGTCTGGTGCCAACGTCCTGACTTTC.

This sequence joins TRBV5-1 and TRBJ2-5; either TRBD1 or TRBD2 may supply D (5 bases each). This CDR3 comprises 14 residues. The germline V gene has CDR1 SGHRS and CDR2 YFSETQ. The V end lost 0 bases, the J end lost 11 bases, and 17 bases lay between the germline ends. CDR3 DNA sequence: TGCGCCAGCAGCTTGGACCGGGCAGAAGGGGAGCAGTACTTC. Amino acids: CASSLDRAEGEQYF.

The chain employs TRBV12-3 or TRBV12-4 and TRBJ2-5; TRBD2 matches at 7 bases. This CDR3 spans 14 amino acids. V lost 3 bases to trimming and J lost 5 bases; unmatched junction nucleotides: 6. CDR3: CASSLAGVMETQYF. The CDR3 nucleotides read TGTGCCAGCAGTTTGGCGGGGGTCATGGAGACCCAGTACTTC.